One sample yielded the 32 T cell receptor beta chains listed below, sequenced in a study of tumor-infiltrating lymphocytes in primary liver carcinoma. Out of unsorted whole blood came the blood RNA, and germline DNA was extracted as well. A constant-region primer served to make TCR beta cDNA from roughly 480 ng total RNA. Slightly modified ARM-PCR, run as three nested multiplex PCR rounds, produced the TCR beta libraries. The first two PCR rounds used TRBV1-TRBV30 primers with a Cbeta primer, nine to ten cycles each. Each CDR3 protein gets one entry after TCRdb re-called the multiplex PCR reads with MiXCR. The sample consists of about 320,000 distinct CDR3 sequences, about 60% of them appearing once. Source material: peripheral blood. The receptors were sampled from a man aged 35 to 55 with primary liver carcinoma and hepatitis B virus infection.

Regarding this clonotype: A much bigger clone sits one base away, suggesting this may be a read error. CDR3 nucleotides: TGCGCCAGCAAATCAAATAGCCGTCTTAGCACAGATATGCAGTATTTT. Translating gives CASKSNSRLSTDMQYF. The gene calls are TRBV4-1 and TRBJ2-3; D is unclear. Germline values: CDR1 MGHRA, CDR2 YSYEKL. The CDR3 extends over 16 amino acids.

To note about this clonotype: A read error may explain this, as a much larger clone is one base away. The V call is TRBV6-5, the J call TRBJ1-1, with D tentatively TRBD1 (5 bases). V gave up 6 bases and J gave up 0 bases, with 11 bases separating them. This CDR3 region has 14 residues. Germline lookup yields CDR1 MNHEY and CDR2 SVGAGI. DNA of the CDR3: TGTGCCAGCAGGGGCAGGGACGTGAACACTGAAGCTTTCTTT. This translates into CASRGRDVNTEAFF.

About this clonotype: A read error likely explains this, since a far larger clone differs by one base. The genes are TRBV6-2 or TRBV6-3 and TRBJ2-1; D ambiguous. The V gene's germline CDR1 is MNHEY and CDR2 SVGEGT. The CDR3 spans 13 residues. Here the CDR3 DNA reads TGTGCCAACAGTTACGACTCCTACAATGAGCAGTTCTTC. Protein product: CANSYDSYNEQFF.

With regard to this clonotype: A junction end diverges from the germline sequence, so it may reflect a read error. The chain is built from TRBV13 and TRBJ2-1; 9 nucleotides agree with TRBD2. The CDR3 is 15 amino acids. In germline, CDR1 is PRHDT, CDR2 FYEKMQ (reference sequence). CDR3 protein: CACSSGTSNWNEQFF. The CDR3 DNA sequence: TGTGCCTGCAGCTCCGGGACTAGCAACTGGAATGAGCAGTTCTTC. The full variable domain, with the rest looked up from reference TRBV13 and TRBJ2-1, is AAGVIQSPRHLIKEKRETATLKCYPIPRHDTVYWYQQGPGQDPQFLISFYEKMQSDKGSIPDRFSAQQFSDYHSELNMSSLELGDSALYFCACSSGTSNWNEQFFGPGTRLTVL.

On this clonotype itself: A clone one base away is much larger, so this may be a read error. The V call is TRBV6-1, the J call TRBJ2-7; no clear D gene. The CDR3 is 14 residues long. Germline V CDR1 and CDR2: MNHNS, SASEGT. Trimming took off 7 bases at V and 1 base at J, with 14 bases between the two ends. This CDR3 is CASTIHSDSYEQYF. CDR3 in DNA: TGTGCCAGCACGATCCACAGCGATTCCTACGAGCAGTACTTC.

Regarding this clonotype: The junction departs from the called germline gene at one end, perhaps through a read error. The chain couples TRBV4-1 to TRBJ2-3; possibly TRBD2 for D (6 bases). Per the germline V gene, CDR1 is MGHRA and CDR2 is YSYEKL. The CDR3 sequence is 16 residues long. This chain's CDR3 is CASSQLTGGMPDAQYF. DNA of the CDR3: TGCGCCAGCAGCCAACTGACCGGGGGTATGCCAGATGCGCAGTATTTT.

Regarding this clonotype: This could be a read error, since a much larger clone is one nucleotide away. The chain has TRBV5-5 and TRBJ2-3, with a tentative D call TRBD1 (6 bases). The V and J ends lost 6 bases and 1 base respectively, with 15 bases between them. In germline, CDR1 is SGHKS, CDR2 YYEKEE (reference sequence). The CDR3 is made up of 15 amino acids. The CDR3 sequence: CASTYGQSRTDTQYF. CDR3 DNA: TGTGCCAGCACCTACGGACAGAGCCGCACAGATACGCAGTATTTT.

V usage is TRBV28 and J usage is TRBJ2-1, with 14 bases that match TRBD2. V was clipped by 6 bases and J by 15 bases; unmatched bases: 10. This CDR3 contains 14 residues. The V gene's germline CDR1 is MDHEN and CDR2 SYDVKM. The CDR3: CASSPLGLAGVPFF. DNA of the CDR3: TGTGCCAGCAGCCCTTTGGGACTAGCGGGAGTGCCGTTCTTC.

Concerning this clonotype: A much larger clone is a single base away; this may be a read error. This chain connects TRBV6-1 to TRBJ2-1; a possible D gene is TRBD2 (6 bases). Germline V gives CDR1 MNHNS, CDR2 SASEGT. The CDR3 runs to 15 residues. The DNA of the CDR3 is TGTGCCAGCAGGGCCCATAGCGGAACCTACAATGGGCAGTTCTTC. Its translation is CASRAHSGTYNGQFF.

CDR3 DNA: TGTGCCAGCAGCATCCGGGACAAGGGGAACGAGCAGTACTTC. This sequence encodes CASSIRDKGNEQYF. The J gene is TRBJ2-7, the V gene TRBV12-1; TRBD1, the D gene given by the table, was not confirmed from the DNA. TRBV12-1 is annotated as a pseudogene. CDR3 length: 14 residues.

This clonotype was seen at least ten times. This chain connects TRBV6-6 to TRBJ1-6; D is undetermined. Germline loops: CDR1 MNHNY, CDR2 SVGAGI (reference sequence). The CDR3 is 13 amino acids. The V and J ends lost 11 bases and 5 bases respectively, with 13 bases between them. CDR3 sequence reads: CASRSLNNSPLHF. The DNA of the CDR3 is TGTGCCTCACGGAGCCTCAATAATTCACCCCTCCACTTT.

The sample holds many counts of this clonotype. The chain joins TRBV4-2 to TRBJ2-2; D uncertain. The V end was cut by 0 bases, the J end by 7 bases, with 9 bases between. Germline loops: CDR1 LGHNA, CDR2 YNFKEQ. The CDR3 totals 14 residues. This CDR3 reads CASSQDQIGGELFF. The CDR3 DNA follows: TGTGCCAGCAGCCAAGATCAAATTGGCGGGGAGCTGTTTTTT.

Comments on this clonotype: A much larger clone is a single base away; this may be a read error. The V gene is TRBV6-2 or TRBV6-3, the J gene TRBJ1-1, with D perhaps matching TRBD1 (5 bases). V dropped 11 bases and J dropped 7 bases, with 20 bases sitting between them. CDR1 is MNHEY, CDR2 SVGEGT, per germline. The CDR3 contains 13 residues. CDR3 bases: TGTGCCGGCTCGCCGCAGGGTCGAATTGAAGCTTTCTTT. Protein product: CAGSPQGRIEAFF.

In its sample, this clonotype was seen once. The junction departs from the called germline gene at one end, perhaps through a read error. The J gene is TRBJ2-1, the V gene TRBV10-3, with 11 bases fitting TRBD2. CDR1 ENHRY and CDR2 SYGVKD come from the germline V gene. This CDR3 has 16 residues. In DNA form, the CDR3 reads TGTGCCGTCAGCCAGGGGACTAGCGGTACCTACAATGAGCAGTTCTTC. Its protein product is CAVSQGTSGTYNEQFF.

There are a few counts of this clonotype. The chain is built from TRBV6-2 or TRBV6-3 and TRBJ2-3; perhaps D is TRBD1 or TRBD2 (6 bases each). The CDR3 has 18 amino acids. V was trimmed by 0 bases and J by 6 bases, leaving 22 bases between them. CDR1 MNHEY and CDR2 SVGEGT come from the germline V gene. The CDR3 coding sequence is TGTGCCAGCAGTTACTCCCGGACAGAAACGGGAGAATCCGATACGCAGTATTTT. It codes for CASSYSRTETGESDTQYF.

This clonotype was detected a few times. The chain carries TRBV5-1 and TRBJ2-5, with a possible D match to TRBD1 (6 bases). The CDR3 extends over 15 amino acids. Germline CDR1 and CDR2: SGHRS and YFSETQ. V was trimmed by 3 bases and J by 3 bases, leaving 15 bases between them. Here the CDR3 DNA reads TGCGCCAGCAGCTCGAGGGGGAGCAGCGAAGAGACCCAGTACTTC. As protein: CASSSRGSSEETQYF.

As concerns this clonotype: One junction end disagrees with the germline gene, perhaps due to a read error. The chain links TRBV5-4 to TRBJ2-3, with D tentatively TRBD2 (6 bases). The CDR3 runs to 15 residues. CDR1 SGHNT and CDR2 YYREEE come from the germline V gene (reference sequence). Written as DNA, the CDR3 is TGTGTCAGCAGCCCCGACGCGGGGTTTACAGATACGCAGTATTTT. It encodes CVSSPDAGFTDTQYF.

For this clonotype: A much larger clone lies one base from this, so it may be a read error. V and J are TRBV4-2 and TRBJ2-2; unclear D gene. V was clipped by 8 bases and J by 0 bases, with 10 bases between them. Germline CDR1 LGHNA, CDR2 YNFKEQ. The CDR3 has 14 residues. The CDR3 reads CASCRQSNTGELFF. Here the CDR3 DNA reads TGTGCCAGCTGCAGGCAATCGAACACCGGGGAGCTGTTTTTT.

Comments on this clonotype: A much larger clone sits a single nucleotide away, making a read error possible. The missing conserved phenylalanine or tryptophan at the end of this CDR3 makes a read error likely. The chain has TRBV4-1 and TRBJ1-6; D uncertain. The CDR3 consists of 15 residues. In germline, CDR1 is MGHRA, CDR2 YSYEKL. V was pared by 2 bases and J by 14 bases, with 19 bases between. Here the CDR3 reads CASSQRPDAFASLHL. In DNA form, the CDR3 reads TGCGCCAGCAGCCAACGACCGGACGCCTTCGCGTCCCTCCACCTT.

In the case of this clonotype: Just one base apart from a much larger clone, this may be a read error. The chain recombines TRBV29-1 with TRBJ2-1; 12 nucleotides align to TRBD2. This CDR3 is built from 15 residues. From germline, CDR1 is SQVTM and CDR2 ANQGSEA. Trimming cost V 2 bases and J 9 bases; bases outside gene matches: 8. CDR3 in amino acids: CSVESGLAGGGEQFF. CDR3 in DNA: TGCAGCGTTGAATCGGGGCTAGCGGGAGGGGGTGAGCAGTTCTTC.

The table lists this clonotype with a count of one. Germline is not matched at one junction end, which may reflect a read error. The chain couples TRBV6-2 or TRBV6-3 to TRBJ2-2, with 7 bases lining up with TRBD2. This CDR3 has 13 amino acids. The germline CDR1 and CDR2 sequences are MNHEY and SVGEGT. The CDR3 loop is CAGSWTRTGELFF. DNA of the CDR3: TGTGCCGGCAGCTGGACTAGAACCGGGGAGCTGTTTTTC.

On this clonotype itself: An end of the junction does not agree with germline; a read error may underlie this. The chain carries TRBV7-8 and TRBJ2-7, with D possibly being TRBD2 (6 bases). This CDR3 region has 15 residues. Germline CDR1 SGHVS, CDR2 FQNEAQ. The CDR3 loop is CASSSGPTSSYEQHF. For the CDR3, the DNA is TGTGCCAGCAGCTCCGGCCCCACTAGCTCCTACGAGCAGCACTTC.

This clonotype has a single count. Without the conserved terminal phenylalanine or tryptophan, this CDR3 likely stems from a read error. This chain connects TRBV10-2 to TRBJ2-1; unclear D gene. The length of the CDR3 is 15 residues. Trimming cost V 0 bases and J 3 bases, with 9 bases left between them. Per the germline V gene, CDR1 is WSHSY and CDR2 is SAAADI. The CDR3 region has the DNA TGCGCCAGCAGTGAGTCGATGGATGTCTACAATGAGCAGTTCCTC. Protein sequence: CASSESMDVYNEQFL.

As regards this clonotype: Since a much larger clone is just one base distant, this may be a read error. V gene TRBV4-3 combines with J gene TRBJ2-7; TRBD2 might be the D (5 bases). Trimming took 4 bases from V and 3 from J, leaving 13 bases between them. CDR3 length: 14 amino acids. Germline V gene sequence: CDR1 LGHNA, CDR2 YSLEER. In nucleotides, the CDR3 is TGCGCCAGCAGCCGAGATAGCGCAGACTACGAGCAGTACTTC. Residues: CASSRDSADYEQYF.

A note on this clonotype: It may be a read error: a sequence one base away is much more abundant. This chain uses TRBV6-6 with TRBJ2-1; 8 bases align to TRBD1. Germline V gene lookup returns CDR1 MNHNY and CDR2 SVGAGI (reference sequence). This CDR3 has 12 residues. Germline trimming cut 8 bases from V and 6 bases from J; bases unmatched to any gene: 3. The CDR3 region is CASGDRGNEQFF. The CDR3, as DNA: TGTGCCAGCGGTGACAGGGGCAATGAGCAGTTCTTC.

This sequence joins TRBV28 and TRBJ1-1; 7 positions match TRBD1. V lost 3 bases, J lost 6 bases, and 7 bases stayed unmatched. Germline values: CDR1 MDHEN, CDR2 SYDVKM. The CDR3 totals 14 residues. The CDR3 is CASSFPIGGSEAFF. Written as DNA, the CDR3 is TGTGCCAGCAGTTTCCCGATAGGGGGCTCTGAAGCTTTCTTT.

At least ten counts were recorded for this clonotype. J is TRBJ2-5 and V is TRBV29-1; 7 bases fit TRBD1. This CDR3 spans 14 amino acids. The germline V gene encodes CDR1 SQVTM and CDR2 ANQGSEA. V shed 2 bases, J shed 5 bases, and the junction held 8 bases outside the gene matches. The CDR3, as DNA: TGCAGCGTTGAACGAGCAGGGGGAACGGAGACCCAGTACTTC. Protein product: CSVERAGGTETQYF.

This clonotype was counted between two and nine times. Compared with germline, one end of the junction differs, possibly owing to a read error. The rearrangement links TRBV4-2 to TRBJ1-5; D unresolved. This CDR3 has 13 amino acids. Germline lookup yields CDR1 LGHNA and CDR2 YNFKEQ. CDR3 in amino acids: CASSQGMAQPQHF. The CDR3, as DNA: TGTGCCAGCAGCCAGGGTATGGCTCAGCCCCAGCATTTC.

The chain links TRBV12-3 or TRBV12-4 to TRBJ2-1; D might be TRBD2 (6 bases). With 4 bases removed from V and 8 bases from J, the gap between germline ends came to 15 bases. This CDR3 region has 14 residues. The CDR3: CASSSLTGDHEQFF. In DNA form, the CDR3 reads TGTGCCAGCAGTTCCCTAACGGGAGATCATGAGCAGTTCTTC.

CDR3 coding DNA: TGTGCCAGCAGCCACCAGACAGATAGCAATCAGCCCCAGCATTTT. This translates into CASSHQTDSNQPQHF. The chain has TRBV5-6 and TRBJ1-5, with D possibly TRBD1 on 5 matching bases. V was trimmed by 4 bases and J by 0 bases, leaving 11 bases between them. Germline CDR1 SGHDT, CDR2 YYEEEE. This CDR3 region has 15 residues. Based on the CDR3 plus reference TRBV5-6 and TRBJ1-5, the full variable domain is DAGVTQSPTHLIKTRGQQVTLRCSPKSGHDTVSWYQQALGQGPQFIFQYYEEEERQRGNFPDRFSGHQFPNYSSELNVNALLLGDSALYLCASSHQTDSNQPQHFGDGTRLSIL.

In regard to this clonotype: This may arise from a read error, as a much more abundant clone is one base away. The CDR3 end shows no conserved phenylalanine or tryptophan, and so a read error is likely. The chain uses TRBV29-1 and TRBJ2-1; tentative D call: TRBD2 (6 bases). Germline-derived CDR1 and CDR2 are SQVTM and ANQGSEA. The V gene lost 2 bases and the J gene lost 4 bases, with 18 bases spanning the gap. This CDR3 is 16 amino acids long. The CDR3 DNA follows: TGCAGCGTTGAACTGGGGGGAGGAGCCTTATACAATGAGCAGTTCTTA. It codes for CSVELGGGALYNEQFL.

Concerning this clonotype itself: The CDR3 carries no conserved terminal phenylalanine or tryptophan, so it likely arises from a read error. This chain links TRBV7-8 with TRBJ2-5, with TRBD1 as a possible D gene (5 bases). The CDR3 extends over 13 amino acids. V was pared by 7 bases and J by 2 bases, with 11 bases between. Germline loops: CDR1 SGHVS, CDR2 FQNEAQ. The CDR3 nucleotides are TGTGCCAGCAACGCGCGACAGCAAGAGACCCAGTACCTC. Its protein product is CASNARQQETQYL.